The 28 T cell receptor beta chains reported below all come from one sample, sequenced in a study of OX40 agonist ivuxolimab in advanced cancers. Library prep was done by the immunoSEQ multiplex PCR assay. TCRdb re-hosts the immuneACCESS table, in-frame sequences only. Its copies lack some clones; in the studies checked, an unresolved V gene accounts for under half of them, and the cause for the rest is not known. In all, the sample holds 70,000 to 80,000 clones, and 70% to 90% of those were seen once. The top ten hold 0.85% to 1% of the sample. The specimen was CD4+ or CD8+ T cells sorted from blood, collected in a trial of the OX40 agonist ivuxolimab. The receptors shown here come from an adult with an advanced solid tumor such as melanoma, head and neck, liver or kidney cancer.

This rearrangement joins TRBV19 to TRBJ2-5, with D perhaps given as TRBD1 or TRBD2 (5 bases each). Germline loops: CDR1 LNHDA, CDR2 SQIVND (reference sequence). Trimming left V 3 bases short and J 4 bases short, with 15 bases between. The length of the CDR3 is 15 residues. The CDR3 protein is CASSILPDGAETQYF. CDR3 sequence (DNA): TGTGCCAGTAGTATCCTCCCCGACGGGGCAGAGACCCAGTACTTC.

This sequence joins TRBV7-8 and TRBJ1-4, with D possibly TRBD1 on 5 matching bases. The CDR3 is 15 residues long. Germline-derived CDR1 and CDR2 are SGHVS and FQNEAQ. With 4 bases removed from V and 4 bases from J, the gap between germline ends came to 13 bases. CDR3 sequence: CASSSGRGLNEKLFF. DNA for the CDR3: TGTGCCAGCAGCTCAGGGCGAGGGCTTAATGAAAAACTGTTTTTT.

V is TRBV28 and J is TRBJ2-7; D call uncertain. The CDR3 covers 14 residues. Germline V CDR1 and CDR2: MDHEN, SYDVKM. Trimming took 1 base from V and 1 from J, leaving 8 bases between them. This chain's CDR3 is CASSLFGRSYEQYF. Written as DNA, the CDR3 is TGTGCCAGCAGTTTATTTGGGCGTTCCTACGAGCAGTACTTC.

The rearrangement links TRBV5-1 to TRBJ2-3; 9 bases fit TRBD1. This CDR3 comprises 14 residues. V gave up 4 bases and J gave up 3 bases; unmatched junction bases: 3. Germline lookup yields CDR1 SGHRS and CDR2 YFSETQ. For the CDR3, the DNA is TGCGCCAGCAGCATAGGACAGGGGACAGATACGCAGTATTTT. Translating gives CASSIGQGTDTQYF.

This chain links TRBV18 with TRBJ2-1; TRBD2 agrees at 8 bases. This CDR3 spans 15 amino acids. Germline V gene data show CDR1 as KGHSH and CDR2 as LQKENI. V lost 3 bases, J lost 5 bases, and 6 bases stayed unmatched. The CDR3: CASSPQAGVHNEQFF. The CDR3 DNA reads TGTGCCAGCTCACCCCAAGCGGGAGTCCACAATGAGCAGTTCTTC.

In its sample, this clone was seen a few times. The gene calls are TRBV4-2 and TRBJ1-5, with D unresolved. Germline loops: CDR1 LGHNA, CDR2 YNFKEQ. V shed 0 bases and J shed 6 bases, with 6 bases lying between them. CDR3 length: 13 residues. The CDR3 is CASSQEPAQPQHF. In DNA form, the CDR3 reads TGTGCCAGCAGCCAAGAGCCAGCTCAGCCCCAGCATTTT.

The chain employs TRBV2 and TRBJ1-3; TRBD1 matches at 9 bases. The CDR3 length is 14 residues. Germline-derived CDR1 and CDR2 are SNHLY and FYNNEI. Trimming cost V 5 bases and J 5 bases; bases outside gene matches: 4. The CDR3 nucleotides read TGTGCCAGCAGTACGGGACAGGGAAGAAACACCATATATTTT. Its protein is CASSTGQGRNTIYF.

This chain joins TRBV29-1 and TRBJ1-3; D unresolved. Trimming took off 7 bases at V and 3 bases at J, with 13 bases between the two ends. Germline V gives CDR1 SQVTM, CDR2 ANQGSEA. The CDR3 runs to 13 residues. The DNA for the CDR3 is TGCAGCGGGCAGGTTTCTAATGGAAACACCATATATTTT. Translating it yields CSGQVSNGNTIYF.

The gene calls are TRBV28 and TRBJ2-4; D is undetermined. Between the trimmed V and J ends, which lost 2 bases and 0 bases, there was a span of 5 bases. The CDR3 contains 14 residues. Germline lookup yields CDR1 MDHEN and CDR2 SYDVKM. The CDR3, as DNA: TGTGCCAGCAGTTTAGGACGAGCCAAAAACATTCAGTACTTC. Translated, it gives CASSLGRAKNIQYF.

The genes are TRBV6-5 and TRBJ2-4; 7 nucleotides agree with TRBD1. CDR1 MNHEY and CDR2 SVGAGI come from the germline V gene. The trim removed 3 bases at V and 3 bases at J, leaving 2 bases unmatched. This CDR3 has 14 amino acids. The CDR3 spells CASSYGDSKNIQYF. CDR3 DNA sequence: TGTGCCAGCAGTTATGGGGACAGCAAAAACATTCAGTACTTC.

The rearrangement uses TRBV28 and TRBJ2-3, with no clear D. V was clipped by 2 bases and J by 8 bases, with 8 bases between them. Looked up from germline, CDR1 is MDHEN and CDR2 is SYDVKM. The CDR3 is 12 amino acids. The DNA for the CDR3 is TGTGCCAGCAGTTTACTAGAAGGTACGCAGTATTTT. Protein sequence: CASSLLEGTQYF.

This rearrangement joins TRBV9 to TRBJ2-1; D gene uncertain. The CDR3 spans 14 residues. Germline V gives CDR1 SGDLS, CDR2 YYNGEE. Trimming took 0 bases from V and 7 from J, leaving 11 bases between them. CDR3 protein: CASSVGLGDNEQFF. The CDR3, as DNA: TGTGCCAGCAGCGTAGGCCTAGGAGATAATGAGCAGTTCTTC.

The rearrangement links TRBV18 to TRBJ1-1; the match to TRBD1 covers 9 bases. The CDR3 is 13 amino acids. V shed 3 bases and J 10 bases; nucleotides not matched to a gene: 6. Germline lookup yields CDR1 KGHSH and CDR2 LQKENI. CDR3 sequence: CASSPYRGLGAFF. The CDR3 bases are TGTGCCAGCTCACCCTACAGGGGGCTGGGAGCTTTCTTT.

This rearrangement joins TRBV6-1 to TRBJ2-7; D is uncertain. This CDR3 contains 15 residues. Germline V gene sequence: CDR1 MNHNS, CDR2 SASEGT. The V gene lost 6 bases and the J gene lost 6 bases, with 21 bases spanning the gap. As DNA, the CDR3 is TGTGCCAGCAGCCTCGGACCTCGCCGGGCCTCCGAGCAGTACTTC. Encoded protein: CASSLGPRRASEQYF.

V gene TRBV28 combines with J gene TRBJ2-1, with a possible D match to TRBD2 (5 bases). V lost 6 bases and J lost 0, with 9 bases in between. CDR3 length equals 14 residues. The germline V gene has CDR1 MDHEN and CDR2 SYDVKM. DNA for the CDR3: TGTGCCAGCAGCTCTGGGAGCTCCTACAATGAGCAGTTCTTC. This sequence encodes CASSSGSSYNEQFF.

This clone came up once. The sample carries other DNA sequences with the same CDR3. V usage is TRBV11-2 and J usage is TRBJ2-2; the D is unclear. CDR1 and CDR2 from the germline V gene are SGHAT and FQNNGV. The CDR3 runs 13 residues. Trimming took off 9 bases at V and 3 bases at J, with 11 bases between the two ends. CDR3 nucleotides: TGTGCCAGTGACCTAGGCTACACCGGGGAGCTGTTTTTT. Its protein is CASDLGYTGELFF. The variable domain in full, with the rest retrieved from reference TRBV11-2 and TRBJ2-2, is EAGVAQSPRYKIIEKRQSVAFWCNPISGHATLYWYQQILGQGPKLLIQFQNNGVVDDSQLPKDRFSAERLKGVDSTLKIQPAKLEDSAVYLCASDLGYTGELFFGEGSRLTVL.

This chain connects TRBV1 to TRBJ2-3; the D segment call TRBD2 is taken from the table without a DNA check. TRBV1 is a pseudogene locus. The CDR3 loop spans 20 amino acids. The CDR3 loop is CTSSQFPLAELRLRADTQYF. The CDR3 region has the DNA TGCACCAGCAGCCAATTCCCGCTAGCGGAACTTCGTCTCAGAGCAGATACGCAGTATTTT.

This clone has only a few counts. This rearrangement joins TRBV7-8 to TRBJ2-6; D might be TRBD1 (7 bases). Germline V CDR1 and CDR2: SGHVS, FQNEAQ. V was clipped by 2 bases and J by 1 base, with 15 bases between them. CDR3 length: 18 amino acids. CDR3 sequence reads: CASSLTGDSFSGANVLTF. The CDR3 nucleotides are TGTGCCAGCAGCTTAACGGGGGACAGTTTTTCTGGGGCCAACGTCCTGACTTTC.

For this clone: At one end the junction does not follow the germline gene, possibly because of a read error. This chain links TRBV7-7 with TRBJ2-3, with 11 nucleotides matching TRBD2. This CDR3 region has 15 residues. Looked up from germline, CDR1 is SSHAT and CDR2 is FNYEAQ (reference sequence). CDR3 in DNA: TGTGCTAGCAGCTTACTAGCGGGGGTCACAGATACGCAGTATTTT. Amino acid sequence: CASSLLAGVTDTQYF.

This chain links TRBV7-2 with TRBJ2-3, with 7 positions matching TRBD1. This CDR3 is 14 amino acids long. The germline V gene has CDR1 SGHTA and CDR2 FQGNSA. J lost 1 base, V lost 5 bases, and 3 bases had no gene match. The DNA for the CDR3 is TGTGCCAGCAGCCGACAGGGTCGCACAGATACGCAGTATTTT. This gives the protein CASSRQGRTDTQYF. The complete variable domain, with remaining parts taken from reference TRBV7-2 and TRBJ2-3, reads GAGVSQSPSNKVTEKGKDVELRCDPISGHTALYWYRQSLGQGLEFLIYFQGNSAPDKSGLPSDRFSAERTGGSVSTLTIQRTQQEDSAVYLCASSRQGRTDTQYFGPGTRLTVL.

The chain has TRBV6-4 and TRBJ2-3; 10 nucleotides align to TRBD2. The CDR3 loop spans 13 amino acids. From germline, CDR1 is MRHNA and CDR2 SNTAGT. V dropped 4 bases and J dropped 8; count of bases not matched to a gene: 3. This CDR3 is CASSASGGATQYF. The CDR3 DNA is TGTGCCAGCAGTGCCAGCGGGGGGGCTACGCAGTATTTT.

The chain links TRBV7-8 to TRBJ2-3, with D unresolved. Trimming cost V 1 base and J 0 bases, with 5 bases left between them. The CDR3 is 14 amino acids. CDR1 SGHVS and CDR2 FQNEAQ come from the germline V gene. The CDR3 spells CASSLGPSTDTQYF. DNA of the CDR3: TGTGCCAGCAGCTTAGGGCCTAGCACAGATACGCAGTATTTT.

V and J are TRBV10-3 and TRBJ2-5, with 8 bases matching TRBD1. CDR3 length: 13 amino acids. CDR1 and CDR2 from the germline V gene are ENHRY and SYGVKD. With 4 bases clipped from V and 3 bases from J, the junction kept 1 base outside the gene matches. CDR3 coding DNA: TGTGCCATCAGTGCAGGGGGCAAAGAGACCCAGTACTTC. Translating gives CAISAGGKETQYF.

CDR3 protein: CASSAWTGSYEQYF. CDR3 DNA sequence: TGTGCCAGCAGTGCCTGGACGGGCTCCTACGAGCAGTACTTC. The chain joins TRBV27 to TRBJ2-7, with unresolved D. The germline V and J ends were trimmed by 5 bases and 0 bases, with 11 bases remaining between them. This CDR3 comprises 14 residues. Germline V gives CDR1 MNHEY, CDR2 SMNVEV (reference sequence).

This clone was counted a single time. The chain combines TRBV5-4 with TRBJ2-4; D is unclear. The ends were cut back, 0 bases at V and 1 base at J, with 8 bases in the middle. Germline assignment: CDR1 SGHNT and CDR2 YYREEE (reference sequence). This CDR3 has 15 residues. The CDR3 loop is CASSLEGSAKNIQYF. DNA for the CDR3: TGTGCCAGCAGCTTGGAGGGCTCCGCCAAAAACATTCAGTACTTC.

This chain uses TRBV28 with TRBJ2-7; a possible D gene is TRBD2 (7 bases). Trimming cost V 5 bases and J 1 base, with 15 bases left between them. The length of the CDR3 is 15 residues. Germline V gene sequence: CDR1 MDHEN, CDR2 SYDVKM. DNA for the CDR3: TGTGCCAGCAGTCCGAGGGGGGGTAGATCCTACGAGCAGTACTTC. Translation gives CASSPRGGRSYEQYF.

The CDR3 DNA reads TGTGCCAGCAGCCCTCGGGACTCCCGGGAGCAGTACTTC. It specifies CASSPRDSREQYF. The chain has TRBV9 and TRBJ2-7, with D perhaps matching TRBD2 (6 bases). V lost 4 bases, J lost 7 bases, and 15 bases lay in between. The length of the CDR3 is 13 residues. In germline, CDR1 is SGDLS, CDR2 YYNGEE.

J is TRBJ2-1 and V is TRBV6-5; D gene unclear. The germline CDR1 and CDR2 sequences are MNHEY and SVGAGI. The CDR3 is 14 residues long. Trimming shortened V by 0 bases and J by 4 bases, and 7 bases separated the two germline ends. The CDR3 DNA follows: TGTGCCAGCAGTTACTCGGCCGGTTACAATGAGCAGTTCTTC. Translation gives CASSYSAGYNEQFF.